This passage covers 23 T cell receptor beta chains from one sample sequenced in a study of T cells in Graves' hyperthyroidism and ophthalmopathy. The TCR beta CDR3 regions underwent amplification using RNA transcripts as the source. HTBI primers were the set used in a first-round RT-PCR of the TCR CDR3. TCRdb independently ran MiXCR on the multiplex PCR reads; one entry per CDR3 protein. The sample records around 340,000 distinct CDR3 sequences, roughly 15% being singletons. Material: blood. These receptors were collected from a man under 40 with Graves' hyperthyroidism.

There are many counts of this clonotype. The V and J genes are TRBV3-1 and TRBJ2-7; the match to TRBD1 covers 10 bases. The V gene end was trimmed by 1 base and the J gene end by 3 bases; junction bases not matched to a gene: 0. The CDR3 sequence is 14 residues long. Per germline, CDR1 LGHDT and CDR2 YNNKEL (reference sequence). CDR3 DNA: TGTGCCAGCAGCCAAGGGACAGGGGGCTACGAGCAGTACTTC. Protein product: CASSQGTGGYEQYF.

This clonotype was observed many times. The chain links TRBV6-1 to TRBJ2-4, with a possible D match to TRBD1 (6 bases). The CDR3 runs 15 residues. CDR1 is MNHNS, CDR2 SASEGT, per germline. Trimming left V 6 bases short and J 0 bases short, with 12 bases between. The CDR3 DNA reads TGTGCCAGCAGAGACGACAGGATAGCCAAAAACATTCAGTACTTC. Protein: CASRDDRIAKNIQYF.

The sample holds a few counts of this clonotype. The rearrangement joins TRBV5-4 to TRBJ2-2; D is undetermined. This CDR3 is built from 15 residues. The V gene lost 7 bases and the J gene lost 2 bases, with 15 bases spanning the gap. Germline lookup yields CDR1 SGHNT and CDR2 YYREEE (reference sequence). This CDR3 is CASSPPTLNTGELFF. For the CDR3, the DNA is TGTGCCAGCTCCCCACCGACACTTAACACCGGGGAGCTGTTTTTT. Based on the CDR3 plus reference TRBV5-4 and TRBJ2-2, the full variable domain is ETGVTQSPTHLIKTRGQQVTLRCSSQSGHNTVSWYQQALGQGPQFIFQYYREEENGRGNFPPRFSGLQFPNYSSELNVNALELDDSALYLCASSPPTLNTGELFFGEGSRLTVL.

This clonotype was detected many times. The J gene is TRBJ1-1, the V gene TRBV9; no clear D. Trimming stripped 0 bases from V and 1 base from J, with 7 bases between. CDR1 and CDR2 (germline): SGDLS, YYNGEE. This CDR3 is 14 amino acids long. The CDR3 spells CASSVVSQNTEAFF. DNA for the CDR3: TGTGCCAGCAGCGTAGTCTCCCAGAACACTGAAGCTTTCTTT.

This clonotype was seen only once. Possible read error: a much larger clone is one base away. The DNA of the CDR3 is TGTGCCAGCAGTGAAGTGGAGGGTGAGGGCTATGGCTACACCTTC. Its translation: CASSEVEGEGYGYTF. The rearrangement links TRBV2 to TRBJ1-2, with D unresolved. The CDR3 runs 15 residues. CDR1 is SNHLY, CDR2 FYNNEI, per germline. Trimming took off 1 base at V and 4 bases at J, with 13 bases between the two ends.

This clonotype was picked up many times. The V and J genes are TRBV11-2 and TRBJ2-1; D gene uncertain. V lost 0 bases to trimming and J lost 13 bases, with 10 bases between them. This CDR3 has 12 residues. Per the germline V gene, CDR1 is SGHAT and CDR2 is FQNNGV. The CDR3 DNA is TGTGCCAGCAGCTTAGATGATGAGGACCAGTTCTTC. It translates to CASSLDDEDQFF. Supplemented by reference TRBV11-2 and TRBJ2-1, the full variable domain reads EAGVAQSPRYKIIEKRQSVAFWCNPISGHATLYWYQQILGQGPKLLIQFQNNGVVDDSQLPKDRFSAERLKGVDSTLKIQPAKLEDSAVYLCASSLDDEDQFFGPGTRLTVL.

This clonotype was found a few times. The rearrangement uses TRBV12-3 or TRBV12-4 and TRBJ2-7; D may be TRBD1 (5 bases). Trimming pared 3 bases from V and 6 bases from J, leaving 15 bases between. This CDR3 has 14 amino acids. The CDR3: CASSFNGRVSEQYF. The CDR3 DNA follows: TGTGCCAGCAGTTTTAATGGCAGGGTGAGCGAGCAGTACTTC.

This clonotype was seen a few times. The chain recombines TRBV11-2 with TRBJ1-2, with D perhaps matching TRBD1 (5 bases). V was pared by 5 bases and J by 8 bases, with 15 bases between. The V gene's germline CDR1 is SGHAT and CDR2 FQNNGV. CDR3 length equals 13 residues. CDR3 nucleotides: TGTGCCAGCAGCCCCCAGAGGGAGGGGGGCTACACCTTC. Translating it yields CASSPQREGGYTF.

This clonotype was counted ten times or more. The rearrangement links TRBV27 to TRBJ2-1, with 10 bases identical to TRBD1. J was trimmed by 9 bases and V by 6 bases; bases with no gene match: 8. The CDR3 totals 14 residues. Germline lookup yields CDR1 MNHEY and CDR2 SMNVEV (reference sequence). The CDR3 DNA reads TGTGCCAGCAGCCTCCGGGACAGGGGTGGTGAGCAGTTCTTC. Amino acids: CASSLRDRGGEQFF.

This chain links TRBV19 with TRBJ1-1; the D gene is possibly TRBD1 (6 bases). Germline V gene lookup returns CDR1 LNHDA and CDR2 SQIVND (reference sequence). This CDR3 has 15 amino acids. Trimming shortened V by 5 bases and J by 5 bases, and 18 bases separated the two germline ends. The CDR3 region is CASSSWEGGKTEAFF. In DNA form, the CDR3 reads TGTGCCAGTAGTTCTTGGGAGGGGGGCAAGACTGAAGCTTTCTTT.

This clonotype was observed a few times. An end of the junction differs from the germline gene, which may be a read error. The chain carries TRBV20-1 and TRBJ1-1; D gene unclear. CDR1 is DFQATT, CDR2 SNEGSKA, per germline (reference sequence). The CDR3 consists of 13 residues. The CDR3 bases are TGCAGTGCTCCATGGCAGTCGAACACTGAAGCCTTCTTT. This translates into CSAPWQSNTEAFF.

There are a few counts of this clonotype. This rearrangement joins TRBV28 to TRBJ2-2; maybe TRBD2 (5 bases). The CDR3 has 13 amino acids. CDR1 is MDHEN, CDR2 SYDVKM, per germline. V gave up 2 bases and J gave up 7 bases, with 8 bases separating them. The CDR3 protein is CASSLVGSGELFF. As DNA, the CDR3 is TGTGCCAGCAGTTTAGTGGGGAGCGGGGAGCTGTTTTTT.

This clonotype was counted at least ten times. The chain couples TRBV3-1 to TRBJ2-5; no clear D gene. Germline values: CDR1 LGHDT, CDR2 YNNKEL (reference sequence). The CDR3 spans 15 residues. Trimming cost V 2 bases and J 7 bases, with 17 bases left between them. CDR3 amino acids: CASSQFGPAQTTQYF. CDR3 in DNA: TGTGCCAGCAGCCAATTCGGCCCAGCGCAAACGACCCAGTACTTC.

This clonotype was counted at least ten times. V gene TRBV6-1 combines with J gene TRBJ2-7; possibly TRBD1 for D (5 bases). With 8 bases removed from V and 3 bases from J, the gap between germline ends came to 11 bases. The CDR3 is made up of 12 amino acids. Germline values: CDR1 MNHNS, CDR2 SASEGT. As DNA, the CDR3 is TGTGCCAGCCCTCGGACAAACTACGAGCAGTACTTC. It yields the protein CASPRTNYEQYF.

This clonotype was observed at least ten times. The chain employs TRBV7-2 and TRBJ2-3; D gene uncertain. The CDR3 has 15 amino acids. CDR1 SGHTA and CDR2 FQGNSA come from the germline V gene. The V end was cut by 1 base, the J end by 1 base, with 9 bases between. This CDR3 is CASSLGGTRTDTQYF. CDR3 sequence (DNA): TGTGCCAGCAGCTTAGGCGGCACCCGCACAGATACGCAGTATTTT.

This clonotype was seen only a few times. This sequence joins TRBV27 and TRBJ2-5; D not certain. Germline values: CDR1 MNHEY, CDR2 SMNVEV (reference sequence). The CDR3 runs to 13 residues. V shed 5 bases and J shed 8 bases, with 15 bases lying between them. For the CDR3, the DNA is TGTGCCAGCAGTGTGGGCCTCCCAGGAACCCAGTACTTC. Translating gives CASSVGLPGTQYF.

This clonotype turned up a few times. The chain recombines TRBV7-2 with TRBJ1-5, with 9 bases aligning to TRBD1. Unmatched junction bases numbered 8, after V lost 5 bases and J lost 6 bases. The CDR3 runs 15 residues. CDR1 and CDR2 from the germline V gene are SGHTA and FQGNSA. CDR3 region: CASSQGQGSGQPQHF. The CDR3 DNA is TGTGCCAGCAGCCAGGGACAGGGTAGCGGTCAGCCCCAGCATTTT.

This chain joins TRBV30 and TRBJ2-1; maybe TRBD1 (7 bases). The CDR3 contains 14 residues. Trimming took 2 bases from V and 7 from J, leaving 15 bases between them. Germline CDR1 and CDR2: GTSNPN and SVGIG (reference sequence). The CDR3 spells CAWSRIQGGNEQFF. CDR3 DNA: TGTGCCTGGAGTAGGATCCAGGGGGGTAATGAGCAGTTCTTC.

This rearrangement joins TRBV24-1 to TRBJ2-2; 7 bases are shared with TRBD1. Germline CDR1 is KGHDR and CDR2 is SFDVKD. This CDR3 has 15 residues. Trimming removed 2 bases from V and 6 bases from J; junction bases left unmatched: 5. The CDR3 bases are TGTGCCACCAGTGATTCCCACGACAGGGCCGGGGAGCTGTTTTTT. This translates into CATSDSHDRAGELFF.

This clonotype was counted many times. This sequence joins TRBV11-3 and TRBJ2-1; 7 nucleotides agree with TRBD2. This CDR3 is built from 15 residues. The V segment lost 2 bases and the J segment 7 bases; nucleotides outside the gene matches: 8. The germline CDR1 and CDR2 sequences are SGHNT and YENEEA. DNA of the CDR3: TGTGCCAGCAGCTTATGGGGGGGAAAGGGGAATGAGCAGTTCTTC. As protein: CASSLWGGKGNEQFF.

There are many counts of this clonotype. The rearrangement links TRBV20-1 to TRBJ2-1; D is undetermined. CDR1 is DFQATT and CDR2 is SNEGSKA in the germline V gene (reference sequence). The V gene lost 3 bases and the J gene lost 5 bases, with 20 bases spanning the gap. The CDR3 runs 16 residues. CDR3 nucleotide sequence: TGCAGTGCTAGTATGCCGACTGGGCCCCTCGACAATGAGCAGTTCTTC. As protein: CSASMPTGPLDNEQFF.

This chain uses TRBV11-3 with TRBJ2-3; tentative D call: TRBD2 (5 bases). Trimming removed 5 bases at V and 0 bases at J, with 18 bases between. The CDR3 consists of 17 residues. Germline V gene data show CDR1 as SGHNT and CDR2 as YENEEA. CDR3 sequence: CASSQQGGADSTDTQYF. DNA for the CDR3: TGTGCCAGCAGCCAACAAGGAGGCGCGGATAGCACAGATACGCAGTATTTT.

The chain uses TRBV28 and TRBJ2-3, with D possibly being TRBD1 or TRBD2 (5 bases each). The germline gives CDR1 MDHEN, CDR2 SYDVKM. CDR3 length equals 14 residues. The ends were cut back, 5 bases at V and 8 bases at J, with 17 bases in the middle. The chain's CDR3 is CASSGTPQRGTQYF. The DNA of the CDR3 is TGTGCCAGCAGTGGGACCCCTCAAAGGGGTACGCAGTATTTT.